The 7 T cell receptor beta chains presented below share a single source sample, sequenced in a study of cytomegalovirus exposure and HLA in healthy donors. PCR was performed using 60 Vbeta and 13 Jbeta primers. Assay: immunoSEQ multiplex PCR; the TCRdb copy retains only in-frame clones and omits some. The sample holds around 200,000 clones, 60% to 85% seen once. The sample taken for sequencing was PBMCs. The receptors here all came from a young woman in good health and CMV-seronegative.

A single count supports this clone. The V call is TRBV5-4, the J call TRBJ2-5, with D maybe TRBD2 (7 bases). V lost 4 bases and J lost 5, with 18 bases in between. This CDR3 has 15 amino acids. The germline gives CDR1 SGHNT, CDR2 YYREEE (reference sequence). The CDR3 here is CASSRSRGGRETQYF. DNA of the CDR3: TGTGCCAGCAGCAGATCTCGCGGGGGCCGGGAGACCCAGTACTTC.

V gene TRBV6-1 combines with J gene TRBJ2-1; 8 bases map to TRBD2. Germline CDR1 and CDR2: MNHNS and SASEGT. V lost 5 bases and J lost 4; bases outside the gene matches: 7. The CDR3 covers 15 residues. The CDR3 reads CASSPPGGLYNEQFF. CDR3 nucleotide sequence: TGTGCCAGCAGTCCTCCGGGAGGGTTGTACAATGAGCAGTTCTTC.

The chain couples TRBV4-1 to TRBJ2-1, with D hard to call. The CDR3 sequence is 13 residues long. The germline CDR1 and CDR2 sequences are MGHRA and YSYEKL. Trimming pared 4 bases from V and 8 bases from J, leaving 12 bases between. For the CDR3, the DNA is TGCGCCAGCAGCCTAAAGTTTACAGATGAGCAGTTCTTC. Its protein is CASSLKFTDEQFF.

This chain joins TRBV15 and TRBJ2-2; 12 bases match TRBD1. The CDR3 has 19 residues. V shed 0 bases and J 0 bases; nucleotides not matched to a gene: 5. Germline assignment: CDR1 LNHNV and CDR2 YYDKDF (reference sequence). Written as DNA, the CDR3 is TGTGCCACCAGCAGAGATTCGGGGACAGGGGGCTCGAACACCGGGGAGCTGTTTTTT. This encodes CATSRDSGTGGSNTGELFF.

This clone was seen only once. The V gene is TRBV4-3, the J gene TRBJ2-7; maybe TRBD1 (6 bases). CDR1 LGHNA and CDR2 YSLEER come from the germline V gene. The CDR3 length is 14 residues. V shed 0 bases and J shed 5 bases, with 11 bases lying between them. CDR3 sequence (DNA): TGCGCCAGCAGCCAAGAAAGGACAGTGGACGAGCAGTACTTC. This translates into CASSQERTVDEQYF.

The genes are TRBV27 and TRBJ1-4; perhaps TRBD1 as D (6 bases). The CDR3 has 18 amino acids. V shed 6 bases and J shed 2 bases, with 22 bases lying between them. Germline CDR1 and CDR2: MNHEY and SMNVEV (reference sequence). CDR3 amino acids: CASSQSDTGLRTNEKLFF. CDR3 DNA sequence: TGTGCCAGCAGCCAATCAGATACAGGGCTTCGGACTAATGAAAAACTGTTTTTT.

The chain combines TRBV4-1 with TRBJ1-1; TRBD1 agrees at 7 bases. The CDR3 runs 13 residues. With V trimmed by 0 bases and J by 10 bases, 5 bases remained unmatched. Germline V lookup: CDR1 MGHRA, CDR2 YSYEKL. This CDR3 is CASSQDRQGGAFF. CDR3 coding DNA: TGCGCCAGCAGCCAAGATCGTCAGGGGGGAGCTTTCTTT.